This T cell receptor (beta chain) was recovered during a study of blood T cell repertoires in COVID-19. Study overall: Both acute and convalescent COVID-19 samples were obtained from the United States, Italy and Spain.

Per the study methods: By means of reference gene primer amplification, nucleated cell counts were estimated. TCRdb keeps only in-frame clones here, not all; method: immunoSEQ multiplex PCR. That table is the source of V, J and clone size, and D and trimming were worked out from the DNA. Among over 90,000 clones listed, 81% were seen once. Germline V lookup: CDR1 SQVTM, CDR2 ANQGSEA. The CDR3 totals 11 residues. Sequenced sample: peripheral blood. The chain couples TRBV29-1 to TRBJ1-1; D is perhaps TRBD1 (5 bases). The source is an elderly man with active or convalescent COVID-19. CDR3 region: CSGGGGTEAFF. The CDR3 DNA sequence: TGCAGTGGGGGGGGAGGCACTGAAGCTTTCTTT.